Detailed here is one T cell receptor beta chain. Here immunoSEQ multiplex PCR was the method, and the copy in TCRdb shows in-frame clones only, minus some. The table includes 200,000 to 250,000 clones, approximately 88% detected once. V was cut by 2 bases and J by 4 bases, with 15 bases left in between. The CDR3 has 16 amino acids. Germline CDR1 and CDR2: MGHRA and YSYEKL. This entry belongs to a study of blood T cell repertoires in COVID-19. The chain recombines TRBV4-1 with TRBJ2-1; D is perhaps TRBD2 (6 bases). This TCR was sampled from a man aged 55 to 70 who had recovered from COVID-19. The sequenced material came from peripheral blood. This CDR3 is CASSQREDYLYNEQFF. The CDR3, as DNA: TGCGCCAGCAGCCAACGAGAGGACTACTTGTACAATGAGCAGTTCTTC.